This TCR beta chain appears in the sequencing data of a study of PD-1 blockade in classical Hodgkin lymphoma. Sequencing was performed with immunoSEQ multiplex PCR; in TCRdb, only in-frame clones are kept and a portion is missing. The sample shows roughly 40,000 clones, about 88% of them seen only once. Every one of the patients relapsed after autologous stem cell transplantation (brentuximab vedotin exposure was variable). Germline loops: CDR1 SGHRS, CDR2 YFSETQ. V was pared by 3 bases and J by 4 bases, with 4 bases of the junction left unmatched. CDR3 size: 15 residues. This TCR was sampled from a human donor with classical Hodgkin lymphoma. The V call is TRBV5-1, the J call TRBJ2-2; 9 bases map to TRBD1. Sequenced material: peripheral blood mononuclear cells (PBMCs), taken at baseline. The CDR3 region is CASSSGTGSTGELFF. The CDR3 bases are TGCGCCAGCAGCTCCGGGACAGGGAGCACCGGGGAGCTGTTTTTT.